This is a list of T cell receptor beta chains from one sample in a study of cytomegalovirus exposure and HLA in healthy donors. TCRdb keeps only in-frame clones here, not all; method: immunoSEQ multiplex PCR. The sample has some 190,000 clones, around 80% seen once. Sequencing was done on a sample of PBMCs. These receptors were obtained from a woman aged 25 to 39 in good health and CMV-seronegative. CDR3s include the opening cysteine and the closing phenylalanine or tryptophan. Fields, in order: clone size, J gene, V gene, CDR3 length, D gene, CDR3 DNA, CDR3 protein. The D gene is left open where the match is weak. Only some rows state a clone size, as once, few, many or a class for expanded clones.

size: NA; J: TRBJ2-2; V: TRBV6-4; length: 17; D: NA; DNA: TGTGCCAGCAGTGAAGGAGGCGGGGGCCAGAACACCGGGGAGCTGTTTTTT; CDR3: CASSEGGGGQNTGELFF
size: NA; J: TRBJ1-1; V: TRBV20-1; length: 11; D: TRBD1; DNA: TGCAGTGCTAGGGGGACAGCTGAAGCTTTCTTT; CDR3: CSARGTAEAFF
size: few; J: TRBJ2-3; V: TRBV2; length: 12; D: NA; DNA: TGTGCCAGCAGTGAGCGAACAGATACGCAGTATTTT; CDR3: CASSERTDTQYF
size: NA; J: TRBJ2-7; V: TRBV7-3; length: 13; D: NA; DNA: TGTGCCAGCAGCGACGGGTACTCCTACGAGCAGTACTTC; CDR3: CASSDGYSYEQYF
size: NA; J: TRBJ2-7; V: TRBV25-1; length: 13; D: NA; DNA: TGTGCCAGTGGGGACACAAGATTCTACGAGCAGTACTTC; CDR3: CASGDTRFYEQYF
size: NA; J: TRBJ2-7; V: TRBV6-1; length: 12; D: NA; DNA: TGTGCCAGCGGGCAGGGGGGATCCGAGCAGTACTTC; CDR3: CASGQGGSEQYF
size: NA; J: TRBJ2-7; V: TRBV6-4; length: 15; D: NA; DNA: TGTGCCAGCAGTGAGCTCGCAGGGGTGATGGCAGAGCAGTACTTC; CDR3: CASSELAGVMAEQYF
size: NA; J: TRBJ2-7; V: TRBV19; length: 15; D: TRBD1; DNA: TGTGCCAGTAGTTCGGCCGGGACAGGGGCCCGCGAGCAGTACTTC; CDR3: CASSSAGTGAREQYF
size: NA; J: TRBJ2-7; V: TRBV5-6; length: 16; D: TRBD2; DNA: TGTGCCAGCAGCTTAAGCCCAGCGGGGGGGCCCTACGAGCAGTACTTC; CDR3: CASSLSPAGGPYEQYF
size: once; J: TRBJ2-3; V: TRBV4-2; length: 15; D: TRBD2; DNA: TGTGCCAGCAGGGCTAGCGGGGGGGACACAGATACGCAGTATTTT; CDR3: CASRASGGDTDTQYF
size: NA; J: TRBJ1-2; V: TRBV7-9; length: 12; D: NA; DNA: TGTGCCAGCAGCTTCGACACGGTTGGCTACACCTTC; CDR3: CASSFDTVGYTF
size: NA; J: TRBJ1-5; V: TRBV2; length: 16; D: TRBD1; DNA: TGTGCCAGCAGTGAAGACAGGGGGCGAGGCAATCAGCCCCAGCATTTT; CDR3: CASSEDRGRGNQPQHF
size: NA; J: TRBJ2-3; V: TRBV13; length: 17; D: TRBD2; DNA: TGTGCCAGCAGCACCAGACTAGCGGGGGGGTCCACAGATACGCAGTATTTT; CDR3: CASSTRLAGGSTDTQYF
size: NA; J: TRBJ2-5; V: TRBV30; length: 16; D: TRBD2; DNA: TGTGCCTTCTCGGAAAAGCGGGGGGGCTTTCAAGAGACCCAGTACTTC; CDR3: CAFSEKRGGFQETQYF
size: NA; J: TRBJ2-1; V: TRBV11-3; length: 13; D: NA; DNA: TGTGCCAGCAGCTTAGCCCAGAACAATGAGCAGTTCTTC; CDR3: CASSLAQNNEQFF
size: NA; J: TRBJ1-1; V: TRBV7-9; length: 16; D: NA; DNA: TGTGCCAGCAGCCCCAGTGGGCTCTACCTGAACACTGAAGCTTTCTTT; CDR3: CASSPSGLYLNTEAFF
size: NA; J: TRBJ2-5; V: TRBV29-1; length: 14; D: TRBD2; DNA: TGCAGCGGTGTTAGCGGGGGGACTCAAGAGACCCAGTACTTC; CDR3: CSGVSGGTQETQYF
size: few; J: TRBJ1-2; V: TRBV30; length: 13; D: NA; DNA: TGTGCCTGGAGCCTACAGGCTAACTATGGCTACACCTTC; CDR3: CAWSLQANYGYTF
size: NA; J: TRBJ2-7; V: TRBV9; length: 16; D: TRBD2; DNA: TGTGCCAGCAGCGTTGCCACTAGCGGGGCCCTGGGCGAGCAGTACTTC; CDR3: CASSVATSGALGEQYF
size: NA; J: TRBJ2-4; V: TRBV4-3; length: 15; D: TRBD1; DNA: TGCGCCAGCAGCCAAGGGGACAGGGCCAAAAACATTCAGTACTTC; CDR3: CASSQGDRAKNIQYF